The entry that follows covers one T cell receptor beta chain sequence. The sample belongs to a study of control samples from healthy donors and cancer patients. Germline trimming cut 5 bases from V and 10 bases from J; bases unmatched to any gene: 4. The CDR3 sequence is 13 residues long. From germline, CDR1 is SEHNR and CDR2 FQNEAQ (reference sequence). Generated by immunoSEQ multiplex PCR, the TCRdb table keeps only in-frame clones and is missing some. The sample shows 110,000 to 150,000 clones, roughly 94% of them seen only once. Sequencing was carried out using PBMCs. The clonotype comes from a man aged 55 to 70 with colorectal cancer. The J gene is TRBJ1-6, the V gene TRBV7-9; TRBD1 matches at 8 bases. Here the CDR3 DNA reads TGTGCCAGCAGCCCCACAGGGGGATCACCCCTCCACTTT. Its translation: CASSPTGGSPLHF.